The 17 T cell receptor beta chains below come from one sample, sequenced in a study of T cell responses to AZD1222 COVID-19 vaccine. TCRdb keeps only in-frame clones here, not all; method: immunoSEQ multiplex PCR. Among fewer than 150,000 clones listed, roughly 90% were seen once. The sequencing used peripheral blood, collected 28 days after the second AZD1222 dose. The receptors here all came from an adult who received the AZD1222 COVID-19 vaccine.

V usage is TRBV28 and J usage is TRBJ2-1; tentatively, D is TRBD2 (5 bases). Trimming removed 5 bases at V and 0 bases at J, with 14 bases between. This CDR3 contains 16 residues. The germline V gene has CDR1 MDHEN and CDR2 SYDVKM. CDR3 nucleotides: TGTGCCAGCAGTGCCGCGGGCAGGAGCTCCTACAATGAGCAGTTCTTC. Amino acids: CASSAAGRSSYNEQFF.

This chain connects TRBV29-1 to TRBJ2-3; the D gene is possibly TRBD2 (6 bases). Looked up from germline, CDR1 is SQVTM and CDR2 is ANQGSEA. V dropped 6 bases and J dropped 6 bases, with 13 bases sitting between them. This CDR3 spans 12 amino acids. The CDR3 loop is CSVSPGVDTQYF. The CDR3 nucleotides are TGCAGCGTAAGCCCGGGGGTGGATACGCAGTATTTT.

This chain links TRBV23-1 with TRBJ1-1, with D perhaps matching TRBD1 (5 bases). TRBV23-1 is an ORF; its function is uncertain. Trimming left V 1 base short and J 0 bases short, with 12 bases between. The CDR3 covers 16 residues. Here the CDR3 reads CASSQFFGGMNTEAFF. The CDR3 bases are TGCGCCAGCAGTCAATTTTTTGGGGGAATGAACACTGAAGCTTTCTTT.

This chain links TRBV7-7 with TRBJ1-6, with 8 bases fitting TRBD1. The CDR3 totals 18 residues. Germline V gene lookup returns CDR1 SSHAT and CDR2 FNYEAQ (reference sequence). V lost 8 bases and J lost 0; bases outside the gene matches: 12. The CDR3 region has the DNA TGTGCCAGCGGGGACAGGAGGGTAGGAAGCTCCTATAATTCACCCCTCCACTTT. It specifies CASGDRRVGSSYNSPLHF.

This clone was seen only once. The V and J genes are TRBV11-2 and TRBJ2-7, with D possibly matching TRBD1 (6 bases). The V end was cut by 3 bases, the J end by 2 bases, with 8 bases between. CDR3 length: 13 amino acids. Germline CDR1 is SGHAT and CDR2 is FQNNGV. CDR3 protein: CASSFYRAYEQYV. CDR3 DNA sequence: TGTGCCAGCAGCTTCTACAGGGCCTACGAGCAGTACGTC.

The chain recombines TRBV28 with TRBJ1-5, with a weak D call TRBD1 (5 bases). The germline CDR1 and CDR2 sequences are MDHEN and SYDVKM. V gave up 8 bases and J gave up 5 bases, with 13 bases separating them. There are 13 residues in the CDR3. CDR3 sequence: CASGGGKYQPQHF. For the CDR3, the DNA is TGTGCCAGCGGGGGGGGAAAATATCAGCCCCAGCATTTT.

The V gene is TRBV10-2, the J gene TRBJ2-7; D is possibly TRBD2 (5 bases). The V end lost 7 bases, the J end lost 7 bases, and 20 bases lay between the germline ends. The CDR3 runs to 14 residues. Looked up from germline, CDR1 is WSHSY and CDR2 is SAAADI. The CDR3 loop reads CASNTARKTGEQYF. In DNA, the CDR3 is TGCGCCAGCAATACAGCACGTAAAACGGGAGAGCAGTACTTC.

The chain carries TRBV4-1 and TRBJ1-1; D gene uncertain. Between the trimmed V and J ends, which lost 1 base and 1 base, there was a span of 7 bases. The CDR3 is made up of 14 amino acids. The V gene's germline CDR1 is MGHRA and CDR2 YSYEKL. The CDR3 nucleotides read TGCGCCAGCAGCCAAGTAGTAGCGAACACTGAAGCTTTCTTT. Protein: CASSQVVANTEAFF.

V is TRBV19 and J is TRBJ2-5, with unresolved D. V was pared by 8 bases and J by 2 bases, with 6 bases between. The CDR3 consists of 11 residues. CDR1 and CDR2 (germline): LNHDA, SQIVND (reference sequence). CDR3 nucleotide sequence: TGTGCCAGTTCAGGACAAGAGACCCAGTACTTC. This codes for CASSGQETQYF.

Details on this clone: This same CDR3 is encoded by further DNA sequences in the sample. This chain uses TRBV5-1 with TRBJ2-1; 9 bases fit TRBD2. V lost 0 bases to trimming and J lost 2 bases; unmatched junction nucleotides: 0. The CDR3 is 15 residues long. The germline CDR1 and CDR2 sequences are SGHRS and YFSETQ. The CDR3 DNA reads TGCGCCAGCAGCTTGGTAGCGGGGGCCTACAATGAGCAGTTCTTC. Encoded protein: CASSLVAGAYNEQFF.

CDR3 protein: CATSRVSQSNQPQHF. CDR3 nucleotides: TGTGCCACCAGCAGAGTAAGCCAAAGCAATCAGCCCCAGCATTTT. The chain is built from TRBV15 and TRBJ1-5; unclear D gene. Trimming took off 1 base at V and 1 base at J, with 8 bases between the two ends. The germline V gene has CDR1 LNHNV and CDR2 YYDKDF (reference sequence). The CDR3 is 15 amino acids. The complete variable domain, with remaining parts taken from reference TRBV15 and TRBJ1-5, reads DAMVIQNPRYQVTQFGKPVTLSCSQTLNHNVMYWYQQKSSQAPKLLFHYYDKDFNNEADTPDNFQSRRPNTSFCFLDIRSPGLGDTAMYLCATSRVSQSNQPQHFGDGTRLSIL.

The genes are TRBV6-5 and TRBJ2-4, with D possibly matching TRBD2 (6 bases). Trimming shortened V by 6 bases and J by 6 bases, and 12 bases separated the two germline ends. The germline gives CDR1 MNHEY, CDR2 SVGAGI. The CDR3 runs 13 residues. The CDR3 sequence is CASRRDRVNIQYF. The CDR3 DNA reads TGTGCCAGCAGGCGGGACCGAGTAAACATTCAGTACTTC.

This chain joins TRBV9 and TRBJ1-2; D remains unclear. The germline V gene has CDR1 SGDLS and CDR2 YYNGEE. The CDR3 runs 15 residues. Trimming left V 4 bases short and J 5 bases short, with 18 bases between. This chain's CDR3 is CASSPRTGYRYGYTF. For the CDR3, the DNA is TGTGCCAGCAGCCCCAGGACTGGATATAGGTATGGCTACACCTTC.

The genes are TRBV7-2 and TRBJ1-2; 7 bases are shared with TRBD1. Germline V gene sequence: CDR1 SGHTA, CDR2 FQGNSA. Trimming cost V 5 bases and J 10 bases; bases outside gene matches: 13. CDR3 length: 14 amino acids. CDR3 in DNA: TGTGCCAGCAGCCACGACCTGGGGACAGATCACTACACCTTC. Amino acid sequence: CASSHDLGTDHYTF.

The CDR3 nucleotides read TGCGCCAGCAGCCCCCAGCCTTCGGGACAGGGGACACCCCTCCACTTT. Translation: CASSPQPSGQGTPLHF. The V gene is TRBV5-1, the J gene TRBJ1-6, with TRBD1 identical over 10 bases. This CDR3 contains 16 residues. The ends lost 4 bases at V and 11 bases at J; junction bases unmatched: 12. The germline gives CDR1 SGHRS, CDR2 YFSETQ.

CDR3: CASSNRAANTGELFF. The CDR3 DNA sequence: TGTGCCAGTAGCAACAGGGCTGCGAACACCGGGGAGCTGTTTTTT. The J gene is TRBJ2-2, the V gene TRBV19, with D maybe TRBD1 (6 bases). Trimming removed 6 bases at V and 0 bases at J, with 11 bases between. The CDR3 spans 15 residues. CDR1 and CDR2 (germline): LNHDA, SQIVND (reference sequence).

The chain combines TRBV18 with TRBJ1-2, with D perhaps matching TRBD1 (5 bases). The V end lost 1 base, the J end lost 0 bases, and 15 bases lay between the germline ends. CDR1 is KGHSH and CDR2 is LQKENI in the germline V gene. This CDR3 contains 17 residues. The CDR3 nucleotides read TGTGCCAGCTCACCACGGCAGGGTTCGGGAGCTAACTATGGCTACACCTTC. Protein sequence: CASSPRQGSGANYGYTF.